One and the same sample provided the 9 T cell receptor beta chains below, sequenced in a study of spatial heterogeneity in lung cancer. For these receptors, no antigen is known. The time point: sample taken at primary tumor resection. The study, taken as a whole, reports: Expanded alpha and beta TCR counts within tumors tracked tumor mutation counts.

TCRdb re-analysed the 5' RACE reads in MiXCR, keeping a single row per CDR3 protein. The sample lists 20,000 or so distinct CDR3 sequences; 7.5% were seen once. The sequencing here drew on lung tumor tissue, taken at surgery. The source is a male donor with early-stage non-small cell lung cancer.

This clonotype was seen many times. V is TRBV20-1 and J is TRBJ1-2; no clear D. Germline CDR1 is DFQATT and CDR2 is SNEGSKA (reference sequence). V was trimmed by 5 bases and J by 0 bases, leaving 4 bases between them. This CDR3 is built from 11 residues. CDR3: CSARPNYGYTF. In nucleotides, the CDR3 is TGCAGTGCTCGGCCTAACTATGGCTACACCTTC.

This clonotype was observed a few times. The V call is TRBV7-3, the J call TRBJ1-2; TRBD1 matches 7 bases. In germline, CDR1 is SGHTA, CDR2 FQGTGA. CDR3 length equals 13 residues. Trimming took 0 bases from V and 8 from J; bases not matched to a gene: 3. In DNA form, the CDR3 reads TGTGCCAGCAGCTTAACAGGGGGCAGGGGCTACACCTTC. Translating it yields CASSLTGGRGYTF. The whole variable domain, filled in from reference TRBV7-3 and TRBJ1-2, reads GAGVSQTPSNKVTEKGKYVELRCDPISGHTALYWYRQSLGQGPEFLIYFQGTGAADDSGLPNDRFFAVRPEGSVSTLKIQRTERGDSAVYLCASSLTGGRGYTFGSGTRLTVV.

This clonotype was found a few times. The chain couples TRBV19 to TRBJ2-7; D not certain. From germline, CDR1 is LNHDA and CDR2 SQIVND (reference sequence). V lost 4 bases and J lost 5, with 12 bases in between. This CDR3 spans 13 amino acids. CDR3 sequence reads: CASSRSQKDEQYF. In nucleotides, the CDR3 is TGTGCCAGTAGTAGATCCCAGAAGGACGAGCAGTACTTC.

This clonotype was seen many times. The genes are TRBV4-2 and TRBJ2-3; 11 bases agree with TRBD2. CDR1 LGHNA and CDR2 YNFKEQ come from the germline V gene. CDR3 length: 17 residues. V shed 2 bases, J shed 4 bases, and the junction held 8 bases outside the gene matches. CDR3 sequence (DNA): TGTGCCAGCAGCCAACCCATTAGCGGGGGGGCCGCAGATACGCAGTATTTT. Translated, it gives CASSQPISGGAADTQYF.

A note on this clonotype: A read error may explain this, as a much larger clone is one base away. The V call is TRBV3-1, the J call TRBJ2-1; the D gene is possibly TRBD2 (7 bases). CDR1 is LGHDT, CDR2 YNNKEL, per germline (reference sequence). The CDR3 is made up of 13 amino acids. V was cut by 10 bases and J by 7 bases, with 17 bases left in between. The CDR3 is CATEGGGRNEQFF. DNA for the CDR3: TGTGCCACGGAGGGGGGGGGCCGGAATGAGCAGTTCTTC.

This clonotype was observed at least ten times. The CDR3 sequence: CASSWDQNRELGSPLHF. The CDR3 DNA reads TGCGCCAGCAGCTGGGATCAGAACAGGGAACTTGGATCACCCCTCCACTTT. This rearrangement joins TRBV5-1 to TRBJ1-6, with D possibly being TRBD1 (6 bases). This CDR3 region has 17 residues. The germline V gene encodes CDR1 SGHRS and CDR2 YFSETQ. The germline V and J ends were trimmed by 3 bases and 10 bases, with 23 bases remaining between them.

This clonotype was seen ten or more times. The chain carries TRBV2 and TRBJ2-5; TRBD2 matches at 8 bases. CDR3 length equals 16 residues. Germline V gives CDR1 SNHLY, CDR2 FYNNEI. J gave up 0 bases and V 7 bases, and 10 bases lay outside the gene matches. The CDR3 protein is CASNPGWRGDQETQYF. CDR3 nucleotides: TGTGCCAGCAATCCGGGCTGGCGGGGGGACCAAGAGACCCAGTACTTC. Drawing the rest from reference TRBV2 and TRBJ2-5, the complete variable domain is EPEVTQTPSHQVTQMGQEVILRCVPISNHLYFYWYRQILGQKVEFLVSFYNNEISEKSEIFDDQFSVERPDGSNFTLKIRSTKLEDSAMYFCASNPGWRGDQETQYFGPGTRLLVL.

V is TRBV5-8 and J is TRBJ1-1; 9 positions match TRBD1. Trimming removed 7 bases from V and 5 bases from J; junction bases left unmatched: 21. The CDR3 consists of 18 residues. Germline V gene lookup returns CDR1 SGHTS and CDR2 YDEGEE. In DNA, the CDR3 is TGTGCCAGCTCCCCTCCCACCGGGACAGGGAGGGGTAGGACTGAAGCTTTCTTT. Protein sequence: CASSPPTGTGRGRTEAFF.

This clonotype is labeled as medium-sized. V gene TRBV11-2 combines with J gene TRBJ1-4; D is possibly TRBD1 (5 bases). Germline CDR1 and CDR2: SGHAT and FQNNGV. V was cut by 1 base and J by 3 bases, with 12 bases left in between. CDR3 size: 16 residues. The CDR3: CASSLGRQLANEKLFF. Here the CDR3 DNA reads TGTGCCAGCAGCTTAGGCCGACAGCTAGCTAATGAAAAACTGTTTTTT.